The 5 T cell receptor beta chains in this list originate from one sample, sequenced in a study of cytomegalovirus exposure and HLA in healthy donors. Profiling relied on immunoSEQ multiplex PCR, and the TCRdb table lists in-frame clones only, not all of them. The sample consists of about 150,000 clones, 70% to 90% of them appearing once. The sequenced material came from PBMCs. The receptors were gathered from a man aged 18 to 29 in good health and CMV-seropositive.

The genes are TRBV6-6 and TRBJ1-5; unclear D gene. This CDR3 spans 15 amino acids. Germline V CDR1 and CDR2: MNHNY, SVGAGI (reference sequence). V lost 2 bases to trimming and J lost 5 bases, with 13 bases between them. CDR3 nucleotide sequence: TGTGCCAGCAGTTACGTAGTCAGTCAGGATCAGCCCCAGCATTTT. Translated: CASSYVVSQDQPQHF.

The V gene is TRBV2, the J gene TRBJ2-5; D might be TRBD2 (6 bases). The CDR3 length is 15 residues. V lost 6 bases to trimming and J lost 6 bases, with 20 bases between them. Germline V gene sequence: CDR1 SNHLY, CDR2 FYNNEI. The CDR3 spells CASRDEGLPTKTQYF. The CDR3 DNA sequence: TGTGCCAGCAGAGACGAAGGACTACCCACGAAGACCCAGTACTTC.

This clone was found a few times. The chain is built from TRBV6-5 and TRBJ1-5; D is possibly TRBD1 (5 bases). CDR1 is MNHEY and CDR2 is SVGAGI in the germline V gene. The V and J ends lost 2 bases and 6 bases respectively, with 11 bases between them. This CDR3 has 14 residues. The CDR3 nucleotides read TGTGCCAGCAGTTACAGGGGATCCTTTCAGCCCCAGCATTTT. This sequence encodes CASSYRGSFQPQHF.

This clone occurred once. V is TRBV7-9 and J is TRBJ1-1; TRBD1 might be the D (6 bases). Trimming took 4 bases from V and 1 from J, leaving 16 bases between them. CDR1 is SEHNR, CDR2 FQNEAQ, per germline (reference sequence). The CDR3 runs 16 residues. CDR3 protein: CASSSTGATGNTEAFF. CDR3 coding DNA: TGTGCCAGCAGCTCCACTGGGGCGACAGGGAACACTGAAGCTTTCTTT.

The chain links TRBV29-1 to TRBJ1-4; maybe TRBD1 (5 bases). The CDR3 is made up of 14 amino acids. With 4 bases removed from V and 0 bases from J, the gap between germline ends came to 9 bases. CDR1 and CDR2 (germline): SQVTM, ANQGSEA. In nucleotides, the CDR3 is TGCAGCGTTGCCAGGGCACCAACTAATGAAAAACTGTTTTTT. It translates to CSVARAPTNEKLFF.